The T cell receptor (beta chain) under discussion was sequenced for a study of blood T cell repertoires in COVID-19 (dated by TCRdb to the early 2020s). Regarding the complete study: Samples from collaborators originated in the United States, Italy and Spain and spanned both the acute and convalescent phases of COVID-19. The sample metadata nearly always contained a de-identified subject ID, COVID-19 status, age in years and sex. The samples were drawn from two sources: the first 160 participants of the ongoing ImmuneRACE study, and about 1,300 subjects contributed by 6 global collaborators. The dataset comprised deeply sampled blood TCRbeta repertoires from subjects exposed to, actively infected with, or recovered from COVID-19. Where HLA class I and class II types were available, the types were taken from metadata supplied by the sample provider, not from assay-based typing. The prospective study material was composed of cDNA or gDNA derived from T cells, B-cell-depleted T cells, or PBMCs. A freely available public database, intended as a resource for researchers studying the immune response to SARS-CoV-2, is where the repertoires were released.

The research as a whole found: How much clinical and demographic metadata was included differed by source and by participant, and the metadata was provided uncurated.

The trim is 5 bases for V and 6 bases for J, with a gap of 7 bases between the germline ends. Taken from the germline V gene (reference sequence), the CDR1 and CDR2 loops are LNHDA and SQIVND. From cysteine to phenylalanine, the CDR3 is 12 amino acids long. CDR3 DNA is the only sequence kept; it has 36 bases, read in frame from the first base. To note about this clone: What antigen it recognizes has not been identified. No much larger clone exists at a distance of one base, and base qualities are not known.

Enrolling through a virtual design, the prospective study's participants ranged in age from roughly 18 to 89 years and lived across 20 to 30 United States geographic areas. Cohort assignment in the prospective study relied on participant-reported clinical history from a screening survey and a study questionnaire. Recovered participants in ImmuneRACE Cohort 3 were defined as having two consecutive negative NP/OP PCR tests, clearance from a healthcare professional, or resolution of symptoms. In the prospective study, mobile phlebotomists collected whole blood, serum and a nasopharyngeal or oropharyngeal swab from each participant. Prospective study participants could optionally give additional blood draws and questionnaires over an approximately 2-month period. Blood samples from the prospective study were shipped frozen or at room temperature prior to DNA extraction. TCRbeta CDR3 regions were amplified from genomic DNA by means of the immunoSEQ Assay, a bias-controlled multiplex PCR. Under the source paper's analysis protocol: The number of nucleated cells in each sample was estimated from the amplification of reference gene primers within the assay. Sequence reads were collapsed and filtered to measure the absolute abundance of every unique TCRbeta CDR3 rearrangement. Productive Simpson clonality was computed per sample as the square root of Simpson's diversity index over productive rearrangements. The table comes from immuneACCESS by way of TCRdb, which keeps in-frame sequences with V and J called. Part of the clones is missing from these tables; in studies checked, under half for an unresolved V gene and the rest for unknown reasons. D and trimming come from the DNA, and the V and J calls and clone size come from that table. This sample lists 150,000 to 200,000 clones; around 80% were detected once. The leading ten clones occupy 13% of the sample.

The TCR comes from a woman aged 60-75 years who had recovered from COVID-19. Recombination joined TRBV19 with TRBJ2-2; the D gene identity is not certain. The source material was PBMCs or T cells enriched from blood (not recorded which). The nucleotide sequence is TGTGCCAGTAGTCGCGTTTCCGGGGAGCTGTTTTTT. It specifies CASSRVSGELFF. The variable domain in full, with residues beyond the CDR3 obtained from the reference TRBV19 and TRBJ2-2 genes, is DGGITQSPKYLFRKEGQNVTLSCEQNLNHDAMYWYRQDPGQGLRLIYYSQIVNDFQKGDIAEGYSVSREKKESFPLTVTSAQKNPTAFYLCASSRVSGELFFGEGSRLTVL.